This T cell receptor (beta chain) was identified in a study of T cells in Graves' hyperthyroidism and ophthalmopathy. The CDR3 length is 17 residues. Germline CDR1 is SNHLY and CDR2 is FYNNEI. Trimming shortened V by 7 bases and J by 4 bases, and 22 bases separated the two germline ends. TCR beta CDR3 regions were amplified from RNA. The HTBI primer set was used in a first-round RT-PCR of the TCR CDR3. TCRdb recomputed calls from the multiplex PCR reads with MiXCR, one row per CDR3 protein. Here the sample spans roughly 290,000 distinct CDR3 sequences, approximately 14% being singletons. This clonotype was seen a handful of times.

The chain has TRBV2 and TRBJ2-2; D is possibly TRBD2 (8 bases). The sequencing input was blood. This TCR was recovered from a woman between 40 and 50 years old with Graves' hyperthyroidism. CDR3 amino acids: CASTRSAGGQSTGELFF. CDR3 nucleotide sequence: TGTGCCAGCACCAGAAGCGCGGGGGGACAGAGCACCGGGGAGCTGTTTTTT.